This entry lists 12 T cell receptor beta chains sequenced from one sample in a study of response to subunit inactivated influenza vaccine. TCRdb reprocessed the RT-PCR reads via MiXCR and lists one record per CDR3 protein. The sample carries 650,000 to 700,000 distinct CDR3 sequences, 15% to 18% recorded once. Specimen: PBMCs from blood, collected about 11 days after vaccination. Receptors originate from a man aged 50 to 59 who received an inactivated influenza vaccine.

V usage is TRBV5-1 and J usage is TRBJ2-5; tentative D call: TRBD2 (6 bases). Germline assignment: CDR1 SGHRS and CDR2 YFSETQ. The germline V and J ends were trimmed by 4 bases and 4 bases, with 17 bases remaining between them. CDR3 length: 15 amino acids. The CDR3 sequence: CASSPWREMLETQYF. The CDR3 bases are TGCGCCAGCAGCCCATGGAGGGAGATGTTAGAGACCCAGTACTTC.

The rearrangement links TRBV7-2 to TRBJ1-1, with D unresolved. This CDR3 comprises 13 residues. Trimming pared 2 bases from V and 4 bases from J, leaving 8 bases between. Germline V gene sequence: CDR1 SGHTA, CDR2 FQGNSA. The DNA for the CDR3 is TGTGCCAGCAGCTTATACGGGGTCACTGAAGCTTTCTTT. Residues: CASSLYGVTEAFF.

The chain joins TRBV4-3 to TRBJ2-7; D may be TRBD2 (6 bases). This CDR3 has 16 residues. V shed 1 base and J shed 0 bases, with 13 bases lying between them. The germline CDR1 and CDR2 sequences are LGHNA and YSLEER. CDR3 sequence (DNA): TGCGCCAGCAGCCAAGGAACGGGAGCGTACTCCTACGAGCAGTACTTC. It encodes CASSQGTGAYSYEQYF.

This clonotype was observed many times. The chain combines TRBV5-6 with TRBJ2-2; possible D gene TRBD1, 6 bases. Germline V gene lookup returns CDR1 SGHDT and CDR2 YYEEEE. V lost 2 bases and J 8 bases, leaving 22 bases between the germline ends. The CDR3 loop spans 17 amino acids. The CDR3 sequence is CASSFVQNRARAGELFF. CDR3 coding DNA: TGTGCCAGCAGCTTTGTCCAGAACAGGGCTCGTGCAGGGGAGCTGTTTTTT. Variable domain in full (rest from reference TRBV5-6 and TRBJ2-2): DAGVTQSPTHLIKTRGQQVTLRCSPKSGHDTVSWYQQALGQGPQFIFQYYEEEERQRGNFPDRFSGHQFPNYSSELNVNALLLGDSALYLCASSFVQNRARAGELFFGEGSRLTVL.

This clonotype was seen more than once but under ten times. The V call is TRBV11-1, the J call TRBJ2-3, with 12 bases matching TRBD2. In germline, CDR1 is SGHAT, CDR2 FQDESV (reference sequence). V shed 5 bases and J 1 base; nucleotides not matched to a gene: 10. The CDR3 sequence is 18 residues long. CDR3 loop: CASSNSSGGGPRTDTQYF. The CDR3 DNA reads TGTGCCAGCAGCAATTCTAGCGGGGGGGGCCCTCGCACAGATACGCAGTATTTT.

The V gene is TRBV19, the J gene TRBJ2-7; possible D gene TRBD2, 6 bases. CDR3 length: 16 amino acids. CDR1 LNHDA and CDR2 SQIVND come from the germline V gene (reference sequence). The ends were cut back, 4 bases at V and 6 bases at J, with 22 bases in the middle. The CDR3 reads CASSTDRGGPLLEQYF. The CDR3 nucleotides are TGTGCCAGTAGTACCGATCGAGGAGGGCCCCTCCTCGAGCAGTACTTC.

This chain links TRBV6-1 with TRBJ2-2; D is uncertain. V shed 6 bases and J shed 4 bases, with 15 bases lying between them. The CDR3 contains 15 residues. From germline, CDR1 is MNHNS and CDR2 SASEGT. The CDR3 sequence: CASRPTRTPTGELFF. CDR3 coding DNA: TGTGCCAGCAGGCCCACCCGAACCCCCACCGGGGAGCTGTTTTTT.

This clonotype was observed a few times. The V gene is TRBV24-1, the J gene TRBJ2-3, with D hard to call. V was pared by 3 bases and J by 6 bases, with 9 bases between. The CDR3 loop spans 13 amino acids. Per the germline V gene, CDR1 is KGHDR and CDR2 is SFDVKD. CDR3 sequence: CATSDVSSDTQYF. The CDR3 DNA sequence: TGTGCCACCAGTGATGTGAGTTCGGATACGCAGTATTTT.

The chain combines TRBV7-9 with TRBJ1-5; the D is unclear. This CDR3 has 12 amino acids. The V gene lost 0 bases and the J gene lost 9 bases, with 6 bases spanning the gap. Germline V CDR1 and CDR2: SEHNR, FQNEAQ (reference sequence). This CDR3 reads CASSLAVWPQHF. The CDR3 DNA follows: TGTGCCAGCAGCTTAGCTGTGTGGCCCCAGCATTTT.

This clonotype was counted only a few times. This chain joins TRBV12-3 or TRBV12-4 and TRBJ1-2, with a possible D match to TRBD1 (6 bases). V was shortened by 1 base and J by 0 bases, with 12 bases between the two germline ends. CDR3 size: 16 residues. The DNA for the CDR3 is TGTGCCAGCAGTTTAGACAGGGCGTATGCTAACTATGGCTACACCTTC. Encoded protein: CASSLDRAYANYGYTF.

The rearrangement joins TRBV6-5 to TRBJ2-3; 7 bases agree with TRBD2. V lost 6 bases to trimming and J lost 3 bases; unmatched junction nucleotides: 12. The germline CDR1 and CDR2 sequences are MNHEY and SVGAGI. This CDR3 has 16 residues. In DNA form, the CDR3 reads TGTGCCAGCAGCAGGACTAGTGGGAGGAAAACAGATACGCAGTATTTT. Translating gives CASSRTSGRKTDTQYF.

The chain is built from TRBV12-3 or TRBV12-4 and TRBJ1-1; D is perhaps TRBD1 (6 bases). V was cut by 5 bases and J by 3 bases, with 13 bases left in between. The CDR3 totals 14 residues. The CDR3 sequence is CASSPGAGDTEAFF. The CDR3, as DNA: TGTGCCAGCAGTCCAGGGGCCGGGGACACTGAAGCTTTCTTT.